This TCR beta chain was obtained from a study of breast tumors, draining lymph nodes, adjacent tissues. The CDR3 loop spans 15 amino acids. Per germline, CDR1 LNHNV and CDR2 YYDKDF (reference sequence). J lost 8 bases, V lost 4 bases, and 8 bases had no gene match. General observations from the study: The lymph node origin of tumor T cells was framed as consistent with a hypothesis, not demonstrated. Tumor repertoires ranked between lymph nodes and nontumor tissue in diversity, with V and J gene preferences.

The sample holds a few counts of this clonotype. Its antigen is not identified. TCRdb re-called the multiplex PCR reads through MiXCR, storing one row per CDR3 protein. The sample lists 50,000 to 75,000 distinct CDR3 sequences, roughly 57% occurring once. The clonotype was recovered from a female donor with breast cancer. Some clones in this sample may be carry-over from other donors' samples. Sequenced material: breast tumor tissue. The chain employs TRBV15 and TRBJ1-6; 7 nucleotides align to TRBD1. The CDR3 bases are TGTGCCACCAGCACCCGGACAGGTCGAGATTCACCCCTCCACTTT. It yields the protein CATSTRTGRDSPLHF. The whole variable domain, filled in from reference TRBV15 and TRBJ1-6, reads DAMVIQNPRYQVTQFGKPVTLSCSQTLNHNVMYWYQQKSSQAPKLLFHYYDKDFNNEADTPDNFQSRRPNTSFCFLDIRSPGLGDTAMYLCATSTRTGRDSPLHFGNGTRLTVT.